The rows below give T cell receptor beta chains drawn from one sample of a study of shared T cell receptors in the human thymus. Here immunoSEQ multiplex PCR was the method, and the copy in TCRdb shows in-frame clones only, minus some. The sample has approximately 660,000 clones; 88% are singletons. This sample also appeared in a second study, on human thymus T cells.

The specimen was thymocytes. Every receptor here comes from a boy under two years old with a congenital heart defect. CDR3s include the opening cysteine and the closing phenylalanine or tryptophan. A D gene is named only where the DNA matches it firmly. Part of the rows lack a size; the others show once, few, many or a class for expanded clones.

D gene | J gene | V gene | clone size | CDR3 DNA | CDR3 protein
TRBD1 | TRBJ2-7 | TRBV7-9 | - | TGTGCCAGCAGCTTAGGAGGGACCACTCCGGGACAGGGGTACGAGCAGTACTTC | CASSLGGTTPGQGYEQYF
- | TRBJ2-3 | TRBV5-1 | once | TGCGCCAGCAGCTTGCCAGGGATCATCGATACGCAGTATTTT | CASSLPGIIDTQYF
TRBD2 | TRBJ2-7 | TRBV7-2 | - | TGTGCCAGCAGCCCTGGACTAGCGGGAGAGGGGGAGCAGTACTTC | CASSPGLAGEGEQYF
- | TRBJ2-3 | TRBV5-6 | - | TGTGCCAGCAGCCCCAGGGGGGCCACAGATACGCAGTATTTT | CASSPRGATDTQYF
- | TRBJ1-2 | TRBV14 | - | TGTGCCAGCAGCCCCTCAGTTAACTATGGCTACACCTTC | CASSPSVNYGYTF
TRBD1 | TRBJ2-7 | TRBV19 | - | TGTGCCAGTAGTATAGATGACAAGACAGGGTGCTACGAGCAGTACTTC | CASSIDDKTGCYEQYF
TRBD2 | TRBJ2-3 | TRBV27 | - | TGTGCCAGCAGGGGCGGGACTAGACGCCCAGATACGCAGTATTTT | CASRGGTRRPDTQYF
TRBD1 | TRBJ1-5 | TRBV11-2 | - | TGTGCCAGCAGCTTCGCCGGGGACAGTCGCCCCAATCAGCCCCAGCATTTT | CASSFAGDSRPNQPQHF
TRBD2 | TRBJ2-1 | TRBV14 | - | TGTGCCAGCAGCCATTTGTGTCCTAGCGGGAGGGGCTACAATGAGCAGTTCTTC | CASSHLCPSGRGYNEQFF
TRBD1 | TRBJ2-5 | TRBV4-3 | once | TGCGCCAGCAGCCAAGGGGGACAGGCTACCCAGTACTTC | CASSQGGQATQYF
TRBD1 | TRBJ2-5 | TRBV25-1 | - | TGTGCCAGCAGGCGGAGGCAAGGGGGCGAGGAGGAGACCCAGTACTTC | CASRRRQGGEEETQYF
- | TRBJ2-1 | TRBV5-4 | once | TGTGCCAGCAGCTTAGTTACGGTGAGCTCCTACAATGAGCAGTTCTTC | CASSLVTVSSYNEQFF
TRBD1 | TRBJ2-6 | TRBV18 | - | TGTGCCAGCTCACCCACCGGGACAGTTCACTCTGGGGCCAACGTCCTGACTTTC | CASSPTGTVHSGANVLTF
TRBD2 | TRBJ2-1 | TRBV18 | - | TGTGCCAGCTCACCCGAGACTAGCCGGGCCAATGAGCAGTTCTTC | CASSPETSRANEQFF
- | TRBJ2-4 | TRBV4-3 | - | TGCGCCAGCAGCGAGGGACTAGCCAAAAACATTCAGTACTTC | CASSEGLAKNIQYF
- | TRBJ2-1 | TRBV7-3 | once | TGTGCCAGCAGCCATGGGGCGATCAATGAGCAGTTCTTC | CASSHGAINEQFF
TRBD2 | TRBJ2-2 | TRBV7-7 | - | TGTGCCAGCAGCCGAGGACTAGCGGGGGCGAACACCGGGGAGCTGTTTTTT | CASSRGLAGANTGELFF
- | TRBJ2-7 | TRBV15 | - | TGTGCCACCAGCAGAGATCGTGCGGCCTACGAGCAGTACTTC | CATSRDRAAYEQYF
TRBD1 | TRBJ2-7 | TRBV19 | - | TGTGCCAGTAGTTTGCAGGGGGCGCAAAACGAGCAGTACTTC | CASSLQGAQNEQYF
- | TRBJ1-1 | TRBV29-1 | - | TGCAGCGTCTATCCAGGGCAGAACACTGAAGCTTTCTTT | CSVYPGQNTEAFF
- | TRBJ2-2 | TRBV7-2 | - | TGTGCCAGCACTAAAACGGCGGTGGGTCAGAACGGGGAGCTGTTTTTT | CASTKTAVGQNGELFF
TRBD1 | TRBJ1-4 | TRBV5-1 | - | TGCGCCAGCAGCTTGGAACAGGGGCCCCGTAATGAAAAACTGTTTTTT | CASSLEQGPRNEKLFF
TRBD2 | TRBJ2-3 | TRBV27 | few | TGTGCCAGCCGGGACTACCACACAGATACGCAGTATTTT | CASRDYHTDTQYF
TRBD1 | TRBJ1-5 | TRBV15 | - | TGTGCCACCAGCAGAGACGGGTTTGGGACAGGGATCAATCAGCCCCAGCATTTT | CATSRDGFGTGINQPQHF
TRBD2 | TRBJ2-3 | TRBV13 | few | TGTGCCAGCAGCTTAATGGAGTTGAGGCGGGAGGGAGAGGGCACAGATACGCAGTATTTT | CASSLMELRREGEGTDTQYF
TRBD2 | TRBJ2-5 | TRBV15 | - | TGTGCCACCAGCAGGACTAGCGGCTTAAGGCAGGAGACCCAGTACTTC | CATSRTSGLRQETQYF
TRBD1 | TRBJ2-7 | TRBV5-5 | - | TGTGCCAGCAGTCCGGGACAGGGGAGCCCGGGGGTCAACGAGCAGTACTTC | CASSPGQGSPGVNEQYF
- | TRBJ2-7 | TRBV10-1 | - | TGCGCCAGCAGTCCTCACAGGGTAACCTCCGACGAGCAGTACTTC | CASSPHRVTSDEQYF
- | TRBJ2-5 | TRBV18 | - | TGTGCCAGCTCACCAGGGCAGGGAGGCCAAGAGACCCAGTACTTC | CASSPGQGGQETQYF
TRBD2 | TRBJ2-2 | TRBV4-3 | - | TGCGCCAGCAGCCAGCGGCTAGCGGAAAAAAAGACCGGGGAGCTGTTTTTT | CASSQRLAEKKTGELFF
- | TRBJ1-5 | TRBV10-3 | - | TGTGCCATCAGTGAGACCGGACAGCCCGATCAGCCCCAGCATTTT | CAISETGQPDQPQHF
- | TRBJ2-7 | TRBV30 | - | TGTGCCTGGAGTGTAGGACAGCCCCAGGGCTCCTACGAGCAGTACTTC | CAWSVGQPQGSYEQYF
TRBD1 | TRBJ2-1 | TRBV11-2 | - | TGTGCCAGCAGCTTAGAGGTGGGACAGGGGCCCAACTTTTACAATGAGCAGTTCTTC | CASSLEVGQGPNFYNEQFF
- | TRBJ2-7 | TRBV10-2 | - | TGCGCCAGCAGTGATCGCAGCTCCTACGAGCAGTACTTC | CASSDRSSYEQYF
- | TRBJ2-3 | TRBV5-1 | - | TGCGCCAGCAGCTTGGGTCGCGGGGCCCCCCACACAGATACGCAGTATTTT | CASSLGRGAPHTDTQYF
TRBD2 | TRBJ2-7 | TRBV19 | few | TGTGCCAGTAGTCTTGGACTAGCGGGAGAAGAGGGATACGAGCAGTACTTC | CASSLGLAGEEGYEQYF
- | TRBJ1-3 | TRBV6-1 | once | TGTGCCAGCGTGAAGACAGGAGGAAACACCATATATTTT | CASVKTGGNTIYF
- | TRBJ2-5 | TRBV6-1 | - | TGTGCCAGCAGTGAAGCGATATCCCGACTTGGGACCCAGTACTTC | CASSEAISRLGTQYF
- | TRBJ2-5 | TRBV9 | - | TGTGCCAGCAGCGTAGAGGGGCAAGAGACCCAGTACTTC | CASSVEGQETQYF
TRBD1 | TRBJ2-3 | TRBV30 | - | TGTGCCTGGAGAGAACTGGACAGGGCGAGGACTGCGTGGGCAGATACGCAGTATTTT | CAWRELDRARTAWADTQYF
- | TRBJ2-2 | TRBV27 | - | TGTGCCAGCAGTTTAAGAGCGGGTTCCACCGGGGAGCTGTTTTTT | CASSLRAGSTGELFF
TRBD1 | TRBJ2-3 | TRBV7-2 | - | TGTGCCAGCAGCCACGGACAGGGGGTGACAGATACGCAGTATTTT | CASSHGQGVTDTQYF
TRBD2 | TRBJ2-3 | TRBV2 | - | TGTGCCAGACCGGGACTAGCGCCAGATACGCAGTATTTT | CARPGLAPDTQYF
TRBD2 | TRBJ2-7 | TRBV14 | - | TGTGCCAGCAGCCAAACTCGACTAGCGGATTCCTACGAGCAGTACTTC | CASSQTRLADSYEQYF
- | TRBJ1-2 | TRBV21-1 | - | TGTGCCAGCAGCAAATACGACAGCTATGGCTACACCTTC | CASSKYDSYGYTF
TRBD1 | TRBJ2-6 | TRBV30 | - | TGTGCCTGGAGCCGGGACAGGGGTGGCTCTGGGGCCAACGTCCTGACTTTC | CAWSRDRGGSGANVLTF
- | TRBJ1-2 | TRBV5-4 | - | TGTGCCAGCGGCTCGCGTCCCCAGACAGGTCCCTATGGCTACACCTTC | CASGSRPQTGPYGYTF
- | TRBJ2-1 | TRBV5-4 | - | TGTGCCAGCAGCTTGAAGAGAGAGGAGAACAATGAGCAGTTCTTC | CASSLKREENNEQFF
TRBD1 | TRBJ1-3 | TRBV15 | - | TGTGCCACCAGCAGACCCGGGACAGGGTCGGGCACCATATATTTT | CATSRPGTGSGTIYF
TRBD2 | TRBJ2-7 | TRBV12-5 | - | TGTGCTAGTGGTTTATCAGCGGGACTCTCCTACGAGCAGTACTTC | CASGLSAGLSYEQYF